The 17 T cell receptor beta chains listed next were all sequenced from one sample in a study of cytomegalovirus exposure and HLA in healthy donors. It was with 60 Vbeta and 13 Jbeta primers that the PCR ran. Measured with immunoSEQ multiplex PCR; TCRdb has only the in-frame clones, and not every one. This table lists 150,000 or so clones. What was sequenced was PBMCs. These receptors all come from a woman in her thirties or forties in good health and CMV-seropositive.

The CDR3 loop reads CASSLWGRESDEQYF. In DNA form, the CDR3 reads TGTGCCAGCAGCCTTTGGGGGCGGGAGAGCGACGAGCAGTACTTC. The chain combines TRBV9 with TRBJ2-7; D is possibly TRBD2 (7 bases). The length of the CDR3 is 15 residues. V gave up 4 bases and J gave up 5 bases, with 19 bases separating them. Germline V CDR1 and CDR2: SGDLS, YYNGEE.

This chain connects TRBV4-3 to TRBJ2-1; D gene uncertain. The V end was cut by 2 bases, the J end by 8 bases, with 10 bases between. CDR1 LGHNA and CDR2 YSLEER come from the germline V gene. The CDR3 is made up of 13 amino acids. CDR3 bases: TGCGCCAGCAGCCAAATATTACGGGATGAGCAGTTCTTC. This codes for CASSQILRDEQFF.

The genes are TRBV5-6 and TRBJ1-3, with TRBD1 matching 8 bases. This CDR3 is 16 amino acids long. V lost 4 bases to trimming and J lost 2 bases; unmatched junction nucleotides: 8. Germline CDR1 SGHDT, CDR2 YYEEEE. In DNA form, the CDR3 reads TGTGCCAGCAGCCTTAACAGGGGGATGACTGGAAACACCATATATTTT. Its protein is CASSLNRGMTGNTIYF.

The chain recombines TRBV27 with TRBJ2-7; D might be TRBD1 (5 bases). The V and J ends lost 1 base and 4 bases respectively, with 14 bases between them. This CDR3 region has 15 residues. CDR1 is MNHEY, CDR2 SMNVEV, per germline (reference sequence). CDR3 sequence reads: CASSLLGLSVYEQYF. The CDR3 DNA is TGTGCCAGCAGTTTATTGGGGCTATCGGTTTACGAGCAGTACTTC.

CDR3 nucleotides: TGTGCCAGCAGCTTCAGAGCGGGAGGGACAGATACGCAGTATTTT. It specifies CASSFRAGGTDTQYF. This rearrangement joins TRBV7-9 to TRBJ2-3, with TRBD2 identical over 10 bases. Germline loops: CDR1 SEHNR, CDR2 FQNEAQ (reference sequence). The trim removed 3 bases at V and 3 bases at J, leaving 3 bases unmatched. The CDR3 contains 15 residues.

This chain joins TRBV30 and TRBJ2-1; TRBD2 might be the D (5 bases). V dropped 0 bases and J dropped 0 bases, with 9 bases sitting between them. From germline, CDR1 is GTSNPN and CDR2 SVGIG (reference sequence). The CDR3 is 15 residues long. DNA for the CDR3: TGTGCCTGGAGTGTGGACTCGAGCTCCTACAATGAGCAGTTCTTC. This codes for CAWSVDSSSYNEQFF.

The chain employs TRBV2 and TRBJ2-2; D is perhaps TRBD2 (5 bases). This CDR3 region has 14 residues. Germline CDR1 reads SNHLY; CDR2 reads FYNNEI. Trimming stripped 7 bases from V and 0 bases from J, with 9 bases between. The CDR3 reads CASTASPNTGELFF. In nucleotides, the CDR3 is TGTGCCAGCACGGCTAGCCCGAACACCGGGGAGCTGTTTTTT.

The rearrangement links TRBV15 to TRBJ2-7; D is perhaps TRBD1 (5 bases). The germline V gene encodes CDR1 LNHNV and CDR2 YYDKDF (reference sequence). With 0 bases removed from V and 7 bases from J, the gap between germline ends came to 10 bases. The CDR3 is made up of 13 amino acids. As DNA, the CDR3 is TGTGCCACCAGCAGAGATCCTGGACAAGAGCAGTACTTC. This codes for CATSRDPGQEQYF.

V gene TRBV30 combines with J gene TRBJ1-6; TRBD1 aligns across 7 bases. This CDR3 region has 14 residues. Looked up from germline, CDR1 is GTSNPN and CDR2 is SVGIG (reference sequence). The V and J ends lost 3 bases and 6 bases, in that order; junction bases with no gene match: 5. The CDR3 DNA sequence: TGTGCCTGGAGGGGAAACAGGGGTAATTCACCCCTCCACTTT. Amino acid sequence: CAWRGNRGNSPLHF.

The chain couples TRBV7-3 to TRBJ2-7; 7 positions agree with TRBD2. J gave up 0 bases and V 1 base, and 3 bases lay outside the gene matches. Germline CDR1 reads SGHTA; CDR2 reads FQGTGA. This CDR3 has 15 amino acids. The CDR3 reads CASSLRAGSSYEQYF. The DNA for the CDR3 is TGTGCCAGCAGCTTAAGAGCGGGAAGCTCCTACGAGCAGTACTTC.

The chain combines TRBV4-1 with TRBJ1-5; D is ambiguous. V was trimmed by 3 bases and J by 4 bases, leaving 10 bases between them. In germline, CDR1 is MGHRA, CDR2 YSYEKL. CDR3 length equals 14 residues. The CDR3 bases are TGCGCCAGCAGCCAGGCCCTTCTTAATCAGCCCCAGCATTTT. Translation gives CASSQALLNQPQHF.

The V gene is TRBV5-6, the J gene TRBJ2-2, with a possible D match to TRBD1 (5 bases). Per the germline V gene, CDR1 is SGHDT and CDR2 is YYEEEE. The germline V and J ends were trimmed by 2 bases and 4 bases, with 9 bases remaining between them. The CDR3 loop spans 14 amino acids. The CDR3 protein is CASSFSQATGELFF. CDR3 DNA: TGTGCCAGCAGCTTTTCACAGGCCACCGGGGAGCTGTTTTTT.

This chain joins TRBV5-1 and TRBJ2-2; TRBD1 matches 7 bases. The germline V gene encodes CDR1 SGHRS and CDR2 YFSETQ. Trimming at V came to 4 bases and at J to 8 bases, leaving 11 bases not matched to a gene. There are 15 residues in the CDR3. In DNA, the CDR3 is TGCGCCAGCAGCACGTCGACAGGGAGAGGTGGGGAGCTGTTTTTT. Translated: CASSTSTGRGGELFF.

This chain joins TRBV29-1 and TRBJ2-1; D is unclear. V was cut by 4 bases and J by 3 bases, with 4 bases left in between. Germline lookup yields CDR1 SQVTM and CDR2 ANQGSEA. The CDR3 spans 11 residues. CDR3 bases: TGCAGCGTTGGGCACTACAATGAGCAGTTCTTC. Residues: CSVGHYNEQFF.

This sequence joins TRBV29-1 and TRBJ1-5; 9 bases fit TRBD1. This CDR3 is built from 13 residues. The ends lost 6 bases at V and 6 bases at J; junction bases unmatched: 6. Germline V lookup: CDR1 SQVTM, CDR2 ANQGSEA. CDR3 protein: CSVTGGIGQPQHF. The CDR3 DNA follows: TGCAGCGTGACAGGGGGGATTGGTCAGCCCCAGCATTTT.

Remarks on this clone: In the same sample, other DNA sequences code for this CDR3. Here the CDR3 reads CSALYYEQYF. The CDR3 DNA follows: TGCAGTGCTTTGTACTACGAGCAGTACTTC. The chain employs TRBV20-1 and TRBJ2-7, with D unclear. Germline lookup yields CDR1 DFQATT and CDR2 SNEGSKA (reference sequence). The CDR3 has 10 residues. V lost 5 bases, J lost 3 bases, and 5 bases lay in between.

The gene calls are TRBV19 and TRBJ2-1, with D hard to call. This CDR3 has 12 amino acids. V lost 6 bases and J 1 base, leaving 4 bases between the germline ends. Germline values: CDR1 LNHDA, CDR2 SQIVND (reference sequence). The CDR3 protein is CASSNSYNEQFF. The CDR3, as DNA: TGTGCCAGTAGCAATTCCTACAATGAGCAGTTCTTC.